The subject of this entry is one TCR beta chain. Antigen specificity is unknown. Genomic DNA (about 2.2 micrograms) was obtained from cryopreserved PBMCs for construction of TCR beta libraries. These data are taken from a study of cytotoxic CD8 clonotypes in ibrutinib-treated CLL. General study results and limits: Treatment left the uncommon public clonotypes either contracted or stable in frequency.

Looked up from germline, CDR1 is MNHEY and CDR2 is SVGAGI. The CDR3 spans 15 residues. V was shortened by 5 bases and J by 5 bases, with 18 bases between the two germline ends. Depths of 1 in 200,000 to 1 in 1 million T cells were the sequencing target. Libraries were prepared by immunoSEQ multiplex PCR; TCRdb keeps only in-frame clonotypes and omits some of them. The table records around 33,000 clones, approximately 69% of them present only once. The clonotype was recovered from a human donor with chronic lymphocytic leukemia. The chain employs TRBV6-5 and TRBJ1-2; TRBD1 might be the D (5 bases). The input for sequencing was PBMCs, taken before ibrutinib treatment. DNA of the CDR3: TGTGCCAGCAGTCCTACGGTTTTTAGGGGATATGGCTACACCTTC. It encodes CASSPTVFRGYGYTF.